This entry lists 8 T cell receptor beta chains sequenced from one sample in a study of graft-versus-host responses after intestinal transplantation. Their antigens remain unidentified. Produced via immunoSEQ multiplex PCR; TCRdb's table is partial and in-frame only. The sample has 55,000 to 75,000 clones; approximately 87% are singletons. This specimen was unstimulated CD4+ T cells sorted from spleen or lymph node cells, taken before transplant. The source of these receptors is a human donor who was the organ donor for an intestinal transplant.

The chain has TRBV6-5 and TRBJ2-1; D remains ambiguous. V was pared by 0 bases and J by 10 bases, with 19 bases between. CDR1 is MNHEY, CDR2 SVGAGI, per germline. The CDR3 totals 16 residues. CDR3: CASSYSLMSRSMEQFF. The DNA for the CDR3 is TGTGCCAGCAGTTACTCGCTTATGTCTAGGTCAATGGAGCAGTTCTTC.

The chain links TRBV7-8 to TRBJ1-4, with unresolved D. Trimming left V 2 bases short and J 0 bases short, with 10 bases between. The CDR3 loop spans 16 amino acids. CDR1 is SGHVS, CDR2 FQNEAQ, per germline. The CDR3 bases are TGTGCCAGCAGCTTAAAGAGGATAGCAACTAATGAAAAACTGTTTTTT. Its protein is CASSLKRIATNEKLFF.

The J gene is TRBJ2-3, the V gene TRBV7-6; TRBD2 agrees at 9 bases. The germline V gene encodes CDR1 SGHVS and CDR2 FNYEAQ. The ends lost 1 base at V and 6 bases at J; junction bases unmatched: 17. The CDR3 sequence is 19 residues long. The CDR3 here is CASSLVPRGAGGPADTQYF. CDR3 in DNA: TGTGCCAGCAGCTTAGTTCCCCGGGGTGCGGGGGGGCCCGCCGATACGCAGTATTTT.

This clone appeared once. The chain is built from TRBV2 and TRBJ1-3; D is uncertain. This CDR3 contains 16 residues. The germline V gene encodes CDR1 SNHLY and CDR2 FYNNEI. The V gene lost 4 bases and the J gene lost 0 bases, with 13 bases spanning the gap. In nucleotides, the CDR3 is TGTGCCAGCAGTGTTTTGGGCTTAGGCTCTGGAAACACCATATATTTT. Translation gives CASSVLGLGSGNTIYF.

V and J are TRBV6-4 and TRBJ2-3, with 9 bases that match TRBD2. Unmatched junction bases numbered 10, after V lost 3 bases and J lost 6 bases. The germline V gene encodes CDR1 MRHNA and CDR2 SNTAGT. The CDR3 sequence is 16 residues long. For the CDR3, the DNA is TGTGCCAGCAGTGAGTTAGGCGGGGGGGCACCTGATACGCAGTATTTT. Translating it yields CASSELGGGAPDTQYF.

The chain links TRBV28 to TRBJ2-5; TRBD1 matches at 8 bases. The CDR3 runs to 15 residues. The V gene's germline CDR1 is MDHEN and CDR2 SYDVKM. The V segment lost 6 bases and the J segment 3 bases; nucleotides outside the gene matches: 9. The CDR3 region is CASSAGTGKEETQYF. CDR3 nucleotides: TGTGCCAGCAGCGCCGGGACAGGTAAAGAAGAGACCCAGTACTTC.

This chain links TRBV7-8 with TRBJ1-2, with TRBD1 matching over 7 bases. V was clipped by 0 bases and J by 4 bases; unmatched bases: 2. CDR3 length equals 14 residues. In germline, CDR1 is SGHVS, CDR2 FQNEAQ. As DNA, the CDR3 is TGTGCCAGCAGCTTAGCAGGGGGCGGCTATGGCTACACCTTC. Its protein product is CASSLAGGGYGYTF. The full variable domain, with the rest looked up from reference TRBV7-8 and TRBJ1-2, is GAGVSQSPRYKVAKRGQDVALRCDPISGHVSLFWYQQALGQGPEFLTYFQNEAQLDKSGLPSDRFFAERPEGSVSTLKIQRTQQEDSAVYLCASSLAGGGYGYTFGSGTRLTVV.

This chain connects TRBV6-1 to TRBJ1-5; possible D gene TRBD1, 6 bases. Trimming cost V 6 bases and J 6 bases, with 15 bases left between them. From germline, CDR1 is MNHNS and CDR2 SASEGT. The CDR3 loop spans 14 amino acids. CDR3 coding DNA: TGTGCCAGCAGGTTGGGGGGCGGGAGTCAGCCCCAGCATTTT. Translation gives CASRLGGGSQPQHF.